This TCR beta chain stems from a study of regulatory dendritic cells for organ transplantation. Findings and limits, study-wide: Naive CD4+ and CD8+ repertoires were highly diverse; memory CD8+ was most oligoclonal. Regulatory dendritic cells appeared to expand memory CD8+ clones less than mature ones.

Concerning this clone itself: Antigen: not known.

Repertoires were generated with immunoSEQ multiplex PCR, while TCRdb's copy carries only in-frame clones and drops some. The sample shows fewer than 25,000 clones, less than 90% of them seen only once. Sorted T cells were CFSE-labeled and cultured approximately five days with allogeneic regulatory or mature dendritic cells at 1:10. Naive CD45RA+ and memory CD45RO+ CD4+ or CD8+ T cells were FACS-sorted. The origin of this receptor is a human donor in good health. Sequencing was performed on naive CD4+ T cells from blood cultured with dendritic cells. Subset denoted: CD45RA+ naive T cells.

The CDR3 bases are TGTGCCAGCAGCCAAGAATTACTAGCGGTCGCCCCGAGGCAGTATTTT. Translation: CASSQELLAVAPRQYF. V gene TRBV4-2 combines with J gene TRBJ2-3; TRBD2 aligns across 8 bases. V trimming: 0 bases; J trimming: 11 bases; junction bases outside the gene matches: 13. Germline V gives CDR1 LGHNA, CDR2 YNFKEQ. The CDR3 loop spans 16 amino acids.